This T cell receptor (beta chain) was retrieved from a study of shared clonotypes between healthy human individuals. Study-wide context: Every donor yielded three CD4 naive, three CD4 memory, two CD8 naive and one CD8 memory plate.

The naive CD8 population came from CD45RO-negative cells selected for CCR7, without terminally differentiated effector memory CD45RA+ cells. Trimming took off 5 bases at V and 5 bases at J, with 8 bases between the two ends. The CDR3 sequence is 12 residues long. Germline assignment: CDR1 KGHSY and CDR2 FQNENV. Clones were read by immunoSEQ multiplex PCR, and TCRdb kept only the in-frame ones, dropping some. There are 1.5 million to 2.5 million clones in the sample; roughly 95% occur only once, and roughly 1.2% lies in the top ten. Sequencing input: naive CD8+ T cells sorted from blood. The chain couples TRBV16 to TRBJ2-3, with D uncertain. This TCR was recovered from a young man in good health. CDR3 sequence (DNA): TGTGCCAGCAGCGGGTCGGAAGATACGCAGTATTTT. Its translation: CASSGSEDTQYF.